Below, 7 T cell receptor beta chains from the same sample are listed, as sequenced in a study of CD8+CD57+ T cells in acquired aplastic anemia. Genomic DNA, the template, was used for profiling of the TCR beta VDJ and CDR3. TCRdb independently ran MiXCR on the reads; one entry per CDR3 protein. This table has around 170,000 distinct CDR3 sequences, 60% to 70% appearing once. Sequencing was carried out using sorted CD4+, CD8+, or CD8+CD57+ T cells (not recorded which) from PBMCs. The receptors come from a human donor in good health.

V usage is TRBV24-1 and J usage is TRBJ1-1, with D uncertain. Trimming shortened V by 4 bases and J by 4 bases, and 6 bases separated the two germline ends. From germline, CDR1 is KGHDR and CDR2 SFDVKD. The CDR3 is made up of 12 amino acids. Here the CDR3 DNA reads TGTGCCACCAGTGAAGGAGGCACTGAAGCTTTCTTT. The encoded protein is CATSEGGTEAFF.

The rearrangement links TRBV12-5 to TRBJ1-1, with 9 nucleotides matching TRBD1. CDR3 length equals 16 residues. V lost 2 bases and J lost 1; bases outside the gene matches: 5. Germline CDR1 LGHNT, CDR2 FRNRAP. Written as DNA, the CDR3 is TGTGCTAGTGGTTTGACCCGACAGGGGGGGAACACTGAAGCTTTCTTT. Amino acid sequence: CASGLTRQGGNTEAFF. The variable domain in full, completed from reference TRBV12-5 and TRBJ1-1, reads DARVTQTPRHKVTEMGQEVTMRCQPILGHNTVFWYRQTMMQGLELLAYFRNRAPLDDSGMPKDRFSAEMPDATLATLKIQPSEPRDSAVYFCASGLTRQGGNTEAFFGQGTRLTVV.

Only a few counts were recorded for this clonotype. The V gene is TRBV7-9, the J gene TRBJ1-2, with D maybe TRBD1 (6 bases). There are 14 residues in the CDR3. Germline lookup yields CDR1 SEHNR and CDR2 FQNEAQ (reference sequence). The V end was cut by 2 bases, the J end by 6 bases, with 13 bases between. CDR3 in amino acids: CASSLWARDNGYTF. The CDR3 DNA reads as TGTGCCAGCAGCTTATGGGCCAGGGACAATGGCTACACCTTC.

This clonotype was detected many times. The rearrangement joins TRBV7-2 to TRBJ2-2; either TRBD1 or TRBD2 may supply D (6 bases each). V lost 5 bases to trimming and J lost 6 bases, with 22 bases between them. The CDR3 length is 17 residues. Germline CDR1 SGHTA, CDR2 FQGNSA. The DNA for the CDR3 is TGTGCCAGCAGCCCCCGGGGGTACCAGGGGAGTGCCGGGGAGCTGTTTTTT. The encoded protein is CASSPRGYQGSAGELFF. Full variable domain (rest looked up from reference TRBV7-2 and TRBJ2-2): GAGVSQSPSNKVTEKGKDVELRCDPISGHTALYWYRQSLGQGLEFLIYFQGNSAPDKSGLPSDRFSAERTGGSVSTLTIQRTQQEDSAVYLCASSPRGYQGSAGELFFGEGSRLTVL.

The chain combines TRBV7-9 with TRBJ2-5; 8 bases align to TRBD1. From germline, CDR1 is SEHNR and CDR2 FQNEAQ (reference sequence). Trimming removed 4 bases from V and 5 bases from J; junction bases left unmatched: 12. This CDR3 region has 16 residues. CDR3 in amino acids: CASSSGSGGRWETQYF. CDR3 in DNA: TGTGCCAGCAGCTCGGGCTCAGGGGGCAGGTGGGAGACCCAGTACTTC.

This clonotype was seen a single time. This chain joins TRBV7-6 and TRBJ1-1; D is uncertain. Germline assignment: CDR1 SGHVS and CDR2 FNYEAQ. The V end was cut by 4 bases, the J end by 1 base, with 10 bases between. The CDR3 loop spans 14 amino acids. As DNA, the CDR3 is TGTGCCAGCAGCTCCCAGACGGAGAACACTGAAGCTTTCTTT. Translated: CASSSQTENTEAFF.

The chain joins TRBV9 to TRBJ2-7; 8 bases align to TRBD2. Per germline, CDR1 SGDLS and CDR2 YYNGEE. V gave up 0 bases and J gave up 7 bases; unmatched junction bases: 9. The CDR3 has 15 residues. The CDR3 reads CASSVGVGGAGEQYF. For the CDR3, the DNA is TGTGCCAGCAGCGTAGGGGTCGGGGGGGCAGGTGAGCAGTACTTC. The full variable domain, rest sourced from reference TRBV9 and TRBJ2-7, is DSGVTQTPKHLITATGQRVTLRCSPRSGDLSVYWYQQSLDQGLQFLIQYYNGEERAKGNILERFSAQQFPDLHSELNLSSLELGDSALYFCASSVGVGGAGEQYFGPGTRLTVT.